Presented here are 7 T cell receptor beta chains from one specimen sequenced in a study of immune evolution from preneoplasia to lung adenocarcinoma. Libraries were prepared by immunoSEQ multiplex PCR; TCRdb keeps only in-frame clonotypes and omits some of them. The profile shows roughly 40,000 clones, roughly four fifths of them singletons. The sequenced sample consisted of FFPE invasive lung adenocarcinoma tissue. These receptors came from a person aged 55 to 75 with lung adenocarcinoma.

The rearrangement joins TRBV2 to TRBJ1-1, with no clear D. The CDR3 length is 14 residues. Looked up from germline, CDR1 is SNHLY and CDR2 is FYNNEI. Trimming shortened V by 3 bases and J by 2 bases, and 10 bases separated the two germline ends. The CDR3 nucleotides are TGTGCCAGCAGTGATGTAAGGCTTAACACTGAAGCTTTCTTT. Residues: CASSDVRLNTEAFF.

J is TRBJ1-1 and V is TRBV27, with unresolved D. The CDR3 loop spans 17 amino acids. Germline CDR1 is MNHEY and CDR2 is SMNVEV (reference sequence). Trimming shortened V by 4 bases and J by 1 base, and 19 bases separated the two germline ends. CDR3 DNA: TGTGCCAGCAGTTCGAACGGTGGCCTGGAGTCGAACACTGAAGCTTTCTTT. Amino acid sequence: CASSSNGGLESNTEAFF.

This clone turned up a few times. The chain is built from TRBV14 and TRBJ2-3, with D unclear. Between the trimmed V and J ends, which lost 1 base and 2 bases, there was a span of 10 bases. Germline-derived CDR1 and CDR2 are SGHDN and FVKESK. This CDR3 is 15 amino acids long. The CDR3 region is CASSQGVLPTDTQYF. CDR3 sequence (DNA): TGTGCCAGCAGCCAAGGGGTACTTCCCACAGATACGCAGTATTTT.

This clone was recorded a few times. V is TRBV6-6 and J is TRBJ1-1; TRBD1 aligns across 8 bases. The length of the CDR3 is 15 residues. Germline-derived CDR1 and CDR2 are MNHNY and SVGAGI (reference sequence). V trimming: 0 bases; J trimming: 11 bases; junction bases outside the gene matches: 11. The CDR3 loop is CASSYSAQGAVMAFF. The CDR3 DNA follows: TGTGCCAGCAGTTACTCGGCCCAGGGGGCGGTCATGGCTTTCTTT.

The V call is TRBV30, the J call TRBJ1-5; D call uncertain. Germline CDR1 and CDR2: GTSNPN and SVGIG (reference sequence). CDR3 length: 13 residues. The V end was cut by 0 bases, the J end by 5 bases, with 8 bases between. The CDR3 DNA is TGTGCCTGGAGTGTGAGGGTCGATCAGCCCCAGCATTTT. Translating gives CAWSVRVDQPQHF.

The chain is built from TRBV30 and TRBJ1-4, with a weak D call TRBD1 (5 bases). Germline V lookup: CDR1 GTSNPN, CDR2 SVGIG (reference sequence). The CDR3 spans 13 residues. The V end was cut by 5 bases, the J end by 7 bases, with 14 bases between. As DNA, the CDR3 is TGTGCCTGGGGGGAGGGGTCGAGTGAAAAACTGTTTTTT. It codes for CAWGEGSSEKLFF. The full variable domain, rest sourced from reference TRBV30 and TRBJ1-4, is SQTIHQWPATLVQPVGSPLSLECTVEGTSNPNLYWYRQAAGRGLQLLFYSVGIGQISSEVPQNLSASRPQDRQFILSSKKLLLSDSGFYLCAWGEGSSEKLFFGSGTQLSVL.

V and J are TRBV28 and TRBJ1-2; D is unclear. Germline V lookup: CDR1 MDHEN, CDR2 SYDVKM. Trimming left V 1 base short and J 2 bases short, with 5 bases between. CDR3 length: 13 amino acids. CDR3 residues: CASSLSKNYGYTF. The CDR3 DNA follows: TGTGCCAGCAGTTTATCAAAAAACTATGGCTACACCTTC.